This T cell receptor (beta chain) appears in the sequencing data of a study of PD-L1 blockade in urothelial cancer. The wider study: Patients arrived having already received 0 to 3 prior chemotherapy regimens.

The time point was: peripheral blood 6 weeks after treatment start. TCRdb keeps only in-frame clones here, not all; method: immunoSEQ multiplex PCR. The sample includes 90,000 to 130,000 clones, about 91% of them seen just once. This CDR3 contains 13 residues. Germline CDR1 reads SGHNT; CDR2 reads YYREEE (reference sequence). With V trimmed by 9 bases and J by 2 bases, 2 bases remained unmatched. V is TRBV5-4 and J is TRBJ2-5, with 12 nucleotides matching TRBD2. The receptor was isolated from a man aged 55 to 70 with urothelial cancer. The specimen comprised PBMCs, sampled around atezolizumab (anti-PD-L1) treatment. In DNA, the CDR3 is TGTGCCAAAGGACTAGCGGGGCAAGAGACCCAGTACTTC. It specifies CAKGLAGQETQYF.